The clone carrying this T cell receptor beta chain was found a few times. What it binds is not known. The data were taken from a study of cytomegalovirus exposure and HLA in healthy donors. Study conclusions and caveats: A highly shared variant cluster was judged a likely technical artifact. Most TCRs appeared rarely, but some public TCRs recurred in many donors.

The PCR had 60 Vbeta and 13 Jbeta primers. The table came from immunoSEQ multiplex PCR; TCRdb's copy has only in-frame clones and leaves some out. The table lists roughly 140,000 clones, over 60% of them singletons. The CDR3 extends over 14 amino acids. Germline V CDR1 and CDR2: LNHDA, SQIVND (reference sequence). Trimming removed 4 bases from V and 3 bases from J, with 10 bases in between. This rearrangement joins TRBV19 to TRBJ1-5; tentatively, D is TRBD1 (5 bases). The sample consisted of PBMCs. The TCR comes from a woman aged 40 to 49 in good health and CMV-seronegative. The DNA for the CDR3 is TGTGCCAGTAGTACAACAGGAGACAATCAGCCCCAGCATTTT. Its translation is CASSTTGDNQPQHF.